This T cell receptor beta chain was sequenced during a study of blood T cell repertoires in COVID-19. Study in general: From the United States, Italy and Spain came samples of acute and convalescent COVID-19.

The CDR3 spans 17 residues. Germline values: CDR1 MNHEY, CDR2 SVGEGT. V lost 2 bases to trimming and J lost 0 bases; unmatched junction nucleotides: 6. Per the original data handling: Cell counts per sample came from amplifying reference gene primers. Measured with immunoSEQ multiplex PCR; TCRdb has only the in-frame clones, and not every one. V and J calls and clone size come straight from that table; D and trimming were deduced from the DNA. The table shows about 89,000 clones, with over 70% occurring only once. This rearrangement joins TRBV6-2 or TRBV6-3 to TRBJ2-5; 10 bases line up with TRBD2. The source is a woman of 80 years or more with acute or convalescent COVID-19. Sequencing was performed on peripheral blood. CDR3 nucleotide sequence: TGTGCCAGCAGTTACGTAGCGGGGGGCCGGTACCAAGAGACCCAGTACTTC. It yields the protein CASSYVAGGRYQETQYF.